The 17 T cell receptor beta chains listed next were all sequenced from one sample in a study of blood T cell repertoires in COVID-19. Sequencing was performed with immunoSEQ multiplex PCR; in TCRdb, only in-frame clones are kept and a portion is missing. This sample yields some 200,000 clones, of which roughly 79% are seen a single time; more than 8.5% belongs to the top ten. The sample taken for sequencing was PBMCs or T cells enriched from blood (not recorded which). These TCRs come from a woman aged 50 to 60 with acute COVID-19.

A few counts support this clone. This chain links TRBV7-2 with TRBJ2-5; the match to TRBD2 covers 13 bases. Germline CDR1 is SGHTA and CDR2 is FQGNSA. The ends lost 5 bases at V and 1 base at J; junction bases unmatched: 4. CDR3 length: 16 residues. CDR3 DNA: TGTGCCAGCAGCATTGGACTAGCGGGGGCCCAAGAGACCCAGTACTTC. This sequence encodes CASSIGLAGAQETQYF.

The rearrangement joins TRBV4-1 to TRBJ2-3; 10 bases are shared with TRBD2. In germline, CDR1 is MGHRA, CDR2 YSYEKL. CDR3 length: 18 amino acids. Trimming took 0 bases from V and 7 from J; bases not matched to a gene: 13. The CDR3 DNA sequence: TGCGCCAGCAGCCAAGAGTCGCACAGCGGGGGGGCCGGGAATACGCAGTATTTT. Protein product: CASSQESHSGGAGNTQYF.

The sample holds a few counts of this clone. The same CDR3 also results from other DNA sequences found in this sample. In DNA form, the CDR3 reads TGTGCCAGCAGTTTACCGGGAGAGACCCAGTACTTC. Translated: CASSLPGETQYF. This chain links TRBV12-3 or TRBV12-4 with TRBJ2-5, with D uncertain. Trimming removed 2 bases from V and 4 bases from J, with 5 bases in between. CDR3 length: 12 residues.

The chain couples TRBV7-9 to TRBJ1-1, with D tentatively TRBD1 (6 bases). The CDR3 totals 14 residues. V dropped 3 bases and J dropped 5 bases, with 13 bases sitting between them. CDR1 SEHNR and CDR2 FQNEAQ come from the germline V gene (reference sequence). The CDR3 region has the DNA TGTGCCAGCAGCTTTATGGACAGATGGACTGAAGCTTTCTTT. Translated: CASSFMDRWTEAFF. The variable domain in full, completed from reference TRBV7-9 and TRBJ1-1, reads DTGVSQNPRHKITKRGQNVTFRCDPISEHNRLYWYRQTLGQGPEFLTYFQNEAQLEKSRLLSDRFSAERPKGSFSTLEIQRTEQGDSAMYLCASSFMDRWTEAFFGQGTRLTVV.

In its sample, this clone was seen a few times. The chain is built from TRBV4-3 and TRBJ2-7, with 7 nucleotides matching TRBD1. V was pared by 3 bases and J by 5 bases, with 13 bases of the junction left unmatched. Germline-derived CDR1 and CDR2 are LGHNA and YSLEER. The CDR3 has 16 residues. CDR3: CASSQHKQGTLNEQYF. CDR3 bases: TGCGCCAGCAGCCAGCATAAACAGGGGACCCTAAACGAGCAGTACTTC.

This sequence joins TRBV2 and TRBJ1-5; D gene unclear. Per the germline V gene, CDR1 is SNHLY and CDR2 is FYNNEI. CDR3 length: 15 residues. Trimming cost V 6 bases and J 0 bases, with 12 bases left between them. CDR3 loop: CASRADGSSNQPQHF. The DNA for the CDR3 is TGTGCCAGCAGAGCCGACGGGAGTAGCAATCAGCCCCAGCATTTT.

The chain uses TRBV28 and TRBJ2-7; 7 bases map to TRBD1. The germline gives CDR1 MDHEN, CDR2 SYDVKM. The CDR3 length is 15 residues. Losses at the gene ends were 6 bases for V and 2 bases for J; bases not matched to a gene: 10. CDR3 in amino acids: CASRIGTASPYEQYF. Written as DNA, the CDR3 is TGTGCCAGCAGAATAGGGACAGCCTCACCCTACGAGCAGTACTTC.

The chain couples TRBV27 to TRBJ2-4, with D possibly TRBD1 on 6 matching bases. This CDR3 spans 15 amino acids. Germline CDR1 is MNHEY and CDR2 is SMNVEV (reference sequence). V lost 2 bases to trimming and J lost 2 bases, with 10 bases between them. This chain's CDR3 is CASSLMGTTKNIQYF. In DNA form, the CDR3 reads TGTGCCAGCAGTTTAATGGGGACAACCAAAAACATTCAGTACTTC.

The chain is built from TRBV7-2 and TRBJ2-7; D is possibly TRBD2 (6 bases). CDR3 length: 16 residues. V lost 5 bases and J lost 3, with 20 bases in between. From germline, CDR1 is SGHTA and CDR2 FQGNSA. CDR3 loop: CASSPSLAADYYEQYF. CDR3 DNA: TGTGCCAGCAGCCCTTCACTAGCAGCCGATTACTACGAGCAGTACTTC.

The chain links TRBV19 to TRBJ1-6; a weak D match, TRBD1 (6 bases). The CDR3 totals 13 residues. V dropped 5 bases and J dropped 6 bases, with 8 bases sitting between them. Germline V lookup: CDR1 LNHDA, CDR2 SQIVND (reference sequence). The CDR3 DNA is TGTGCCAGTAGTCGCAGGGGTAATTCACCCCTCCACTTT. It translates to CASSRRGNSPLHF. Full variable domain (remainder filled in from reference TRBV19 and TRBJ1-6): DGGITQSPKYLFRKEGQNVTLSCEQNLNHDAMYWYRQDPGQGLRLIYYSQIVNDFQKGDIAEGYSVSREKKESFPLTVTSAQKNPTAFYLCASSRRGNSPLHFGNGTRLTVT.

There are a few counts of this clone. The genes are TRBV6-9 and TRBJ2-7, with a weak D call TRBD1 (6 bases). Germline V gene lookup returns CDR1 MNHGY and CDR2 SVAAGI. This CDR3 comprises 14 residues. With 1 base removed from V and 4 bases from J, the gap between germline ends came to 11 bases. Written as DNA, the CDR3 is TGTGCCAGCAGTTATTGGGGGCCCCCGTACGAGCAGTACTTC. This translates into CASSYWGPPYEQYF.

This rearrangement joins TRBV12-3 or TRBV12-4 to TRBJ1-1, with unresolved D. With 1 base removed from V and 3 bases from J, the gap between germline ends came to 6 bases. This CDR3 has 13 amino acids. The CDR3 coding sequence is TGTGCCAGCAGTTTAGTGTTCGACACTGAAGCTTTCTTT. Translated: CASSLVFDTEAFF.

The V call is TRBV5-1, the J call TRBJ1-1, with TRBD1 matching 7 bases. The CDR3 has 14 residues. Germline V lookup: CDR1 SGHRS, CDR2 YFSETQ. After removal of 3 bases from V and 3 bases from J, the junction contained 5 bases not matched to a gene. Written as DNA, the CDR3 is TGCGCCAGCAGCTCGGACAGGAGAGACACTGAAGCTTTCTTT. It specifies CASSSDRRDTEAFF.

This clone came up a few times. This rearrangement joins TRBV7-2 to TRBJ2-1, with 13 bases aligning to TRBD2. V lost 5 bases and J lost 9; bases outside the gene matches: 7. Germline V gene data show CDR1 as SGHTA and CDR2 as FQGNSA. This CDR3 contains 15 residues. The CDR3 nucleotides read TGTGCCAGCAGCATGCGGACTAGCGGGAGTGGTGAGCAGTTCTTC. Its translation is CASSMRTSGSGEQFF.

The chain recombines TRBV7-2 with TRBJ1-5; D gene unclear. The CDR3 runs 15 residues. V was trimmed by 1 base and J by 2 bases, leaving 9 bases between them. Germline V gene data show CDR1 as SGHTA and CDR2 as FQGNSA. The CDR3 loop is CASSLVTVGNQPQHF. The CDR3 DNA is TGTGCCAGCAGCTTAGTCACGGTAGGCAATCAGCCCCAGCATTTT.

The chain recombines TRBV20-1 with TRBJ2-1, with 9 bases fitting TRBD2. The CDR3 is 15 residues long. J was trimmed by 4 bases and V by 3 bases; bases with no gene match: 7. Germline values: CDR1 DFQATT, CDR2 SNEGSKA (reference sequence). In DNA, the CDR3 is TGCAGTGCTAGTCAGCGGGAGGCAATATACAATGAGCAGTTCTTC. This translates into CSASQREAIYNEQFF.

The chain is built from TRBV6-6 and TRBJ1-4; maybe TRBD1 (6 bases). The germline V gene has CDR1 MNHNY and CDR2 SVGAGI (reference sequence). The CDR3 length is 14 residues. With 4 bases removed from V and 5 bases from J, the gap between germline ends came to 11 bases. The CDR3 spells CASSLQGGNEKLFF. The CDR3 DNA sequence: TGTGCCAGCAGTTTACAGGGAGGGAATGAAAAACTGTTTTTT.